This is a list of T cell receptor beta chains from one sample in a study of T cells in Graves' hyperthyroidism and ophthalmopathy. MiXCR, applied by TCRdb to the multiplex PCR reads, yields one record per CDR3 protein. The sample includes more than 500,000 distinct CDR3 sequences, 14% to 15% of them seen just once. The sample consisted of blood. The receptors here all came from a woman aged 35 to 49 with Graves' ophthalmopathy. The CDR3 runs from the conserved cysteine through the conserved F or W. The D gene is left open where the match is weak. Only some rows state a clone size, as once, few, many or a class for expanded clones.

V,J,size,D,DNA,CDR3
TRBV12-3/TRBV12-4,TRBJ2-5,many,TRBD2,TGTGCCAGCAGCCTCCGGGGGGGGTCAGAGACCCAGTACTTC,CASSLRGGSETQYF
TRBV12-3/TRBV12-4,TRBJ1-1,.,.,TGTGCCAGCAGTTTAGGATACGGGCCCCCTGCTACTGAAGCTTTCTTT,CASSLGYGPPATEAFF
TRBV24-1,TRBJ2-5,many,.,TGTGCCACCAGTGGCAGGGAGAATCGGGGAGAGACCCAGTACTTC,CATSGRENRGETQYF
TRBV11-3,TRBJ1-1,many,.,TGTGCCAGCAGCTTAGTACGGTTGGGTGAAGCTTTCTTT,CASSLVRLGEAFF
TRBV29-1,TRBJ1-2,many,.,TGCAGCGTTGAAATGGCAGGGGTCTACACCTTC,CSVEMAGVYTF
TRBV11-2,TRBJ2-5,few,.,TGTGCCAGCAGCACTAGCCCTAGCGCGGGCGAGACCCAGTACTTC,CASSTSPSAGETQYF
TRBV9,TRBJ2-5,many,.,TGTGCCAGCAGCGTAGTAGGCGGACTTGAGACCCAGTACTTC,CASSVVGGLETQYF
TRBV11-1,TRBJ2-2,.,.,TGTGCCAGCAGCACGCAGCGGGTGGAAAACACCGGGGAGCTGTTTTTT,CASSTQRVENTGELFF
TRBV2,TRBJ2-7,many,.,TGTGCCAGCAGTGATGGGATTTCCTACGAGCAGTACTTC,CASSDGISYEQYF
TRBV6-1,TRBJ2-5,.,.,TGTGCCAGCAGTACGGCGGGACTCGAGTCAGAGACCCAGTACTTC,CASSTAGLESETQYF
TRBV30,TRBJ1-3,many,.,TGTGCCTGGAGTAGTGGCTCTGGAAACACCATATATTTT,CAWSSGSGNTIYF
TRBV2,TRBJ2-2,many,.,TGTGCCAGCAGGGGGGAGAACACCGGGGAGCTGTTTTTT,CASRGENTGELFF
TRBV11-2,TRBJ2-7,many,TRBD2,TGTGCCAGCAGCTTAGGACCGGGAGGGGCCTACGAGCAGTACTTC,CASSLGPGGAYEQYF
TRBV28,TRBJ1-5,many,.,TGTGCCAGCAGTTTTTCAGGGGTCTCTCAGCCCCAGCATTTT,CASSFSGVSQPQHF